What follows are 27 T cell receptor beta chains derived from one specimen sequenced in a study of blood T cell repertoires in COVID-19 (dated by TCRdb to 2018 to 2021). The library was obtained by the immunoSEQ multiplex PCR assay. TCRdb took over this immuneACCESS table, retaining in-frame rearrangements with V and J assigned. Such tables are incomplete; in checked studies, under half of the missing clones stem from an unresolved V gene, and the remainder is unexplained. The sample profile shows fewer than 90,000 clones; more than 70% of them were found once. Of the sample, roughly 0.43% falls within the top ten clones. Sequenced input: peripheral blood. These receptors all stem from a man in his sixties with acute or convalescent COVID-19.

The chain joins TRBV7-3 to TRBJ2-3; 8 bases map to TRBD2. V shed 2 bases, J shed 5 bases, and the junction held 9 bases outside the gene matches. This CDR3 spans 16 amino acids. The germline V gene encodes CDR1 SGHTA and CDR2 FQGTGA. The CDR3, as DNA: TGTGCCAGCAGCTTAGGGCTGCGGGGGGCAGAAGATACGCAGTATTTT. Its protein is CASSLGLRGAEDTQYF. The whole variable domain, filled in from reference TRBV7-3 and TRBJ2-3, reads GAGVSQTPSNKVTEKGKYVELRCDPISGHTALYWYRQSLGQGPEFLIYFQGTGAADDSGLPNDRFFAVRPEGSVSTLKIQRTERGDSAVYLCASSLGLRGAEDTQYFGPGTRLTVL.

This clone showed up just a few times. This sequence joins TRBV19 and TRBJ1-6; 8 nucleotides align to TRBD1. CDR1 LNHDA and CDR2 SQIVND come from the germline V gene (reference sequence). The CDR3 spans 14 residues. J lost 7 bases, V lost 7 bases, and 6 bases had no gene match. The CDR3 here is CASMETGANSPLHF. CDR3 DNA: TGTGCCAGTATGGAGACAGGGGCCAATTCACCCCTCCACTTT.

V gene TRBV7-9 combines with J gene TRBJ2-5, with 14 positions matching TRBD2. The CDR3 length is 15 residues. Germline-derived CDR1 and CDR2 are SEHNR and FQNEAQ (reference sequence). The junction had 6 bases not matched to a gene; V was cut back by 5 bases and J by 7 bases. The CDR3 sequence is CASSRGLAGAGTQYF. The CDR3 coding sequence is TGTGCCAGCAGCCGGGGACTAGCGGGAGCAGGGACCCAGTACTTC. Drawing the rest from reference TRBV7-9 and TRBJ2-5, the complete variable domain is DTGVSQNPRHKITKRGQNVTFRCDPISEHNRLYWYRQTLGQGPEFLTYFQNEAQLEKSRLLSDRFSAERPKGSFSTLEIQRTEQGDSAMYLCASSRGLAGAGTQYFGPGTRLLVL.

The genes are TRBV11-2 and TRBJ2-5; 9 nucleotides match TRBD1. The CDR3 has 14 residues. V was clipped by 5 bases and J by 5 bases; unmatched bases: 6. Germline-derived CDR1 and CDR2 are SGHAT and FQNNGV. The CDR3 reads CASSPTGGWETQYF. In DNA, the CDR3 is TGTGCCAGCAGCCCGACAGGGGGATGGGAGACCCAGTACTTC.

This chain joins TRBV7-2 and TRBJ1-5, with TRBD1 matching 10 bases. CDR1 SGHTA and CDR2 FQGNSA come from the germline V gene. The junction had 6 bases not matched to a gene; V was cut back by 5 bases and J by 2 bases. The CDR3 totals 16 residues. CDR3: CASSNRDRGGNQPQHF. The CDR3 DNA sequence: TGTGCCAGCAGCAATAGGGACAGGGGCGGCAATCAGCCCCAGCATTTT.

V gene TRBV3-1 (or the pseudogene TRBV3-2) combines with J gene TRBJ2-7, with 8 nucleotides matching TRBD1. Per the germline V gene, CDR1 is LGHDT and CDR2 is YNNKEL (reference sequence). The CDR3 has 13 residues. J gave up 2 bases and V 4 bases, and 1 base lay outside the gene matches. The CDR3 spells CASSPRGPYEQYF. The DNA of the CDR3 is TGTGCCAGCAGCCCCAGGGGGCCCTACGAGCAGTACTTC.

This clone turned up a few times. The chain recombines TRBV19 with TRBJ1-5; possible D gene TRBD1, 6 bases. V dropped 7 bases and J dropped 9 bases, with 25 bases sitting between them. The CDR3 is made up of 16 amino acids. The germline gives CDR1 LNHDA, CDR2 SQIVND (reference sequence). Written as DNA, the CDR3 is TGTGCCAGTAAAAAATTAGGGACACCCCACACGGGGCCCCAGCATTTT. As protein: CASKKLGTPHTGPQHF.

V usage is TRBV19 and J usage is TRBJ2-5; D may be TRBD1 (6 bases). Looked up from germline, CDR1 is LNHDA and CDR2 is SQIVND (reference sequence). V was cut by 8 bases and J by 7 bases, with 20 bases left in between. This CDR3 region has 14 residues. In DNA, the CDR3 is TGTGCCAGTCAAAGACAGGTGGGCGAGTGGACCCAGTACTTC. The encoded protein is CASQRQVGEWTQYF.

The V gene is TRBV5-1, the J gene TRBJ2-5, with 9 bases lining up with TRBD1. CDR1 SGHRS and CDR2 YFSETQ come from the germline V gene. The V and J ends lost 1 base and 1 base, in that order; junction bases with no gene match: 5. This CDR3 has 16 amino acids. CDR3 sequence (DNA): TGCGCCAGCAGCTTGTCCGGGACAGGGCCCCAAGAGACCCAGTACTTC. Its protein product is CASSLSGTGPQETQYF.

The chain joins TRBV6-5 to TRBJ2-2; perhaps TRBD2 as D (5 bases). CDR1 and CDR2 from the germline V gene are MNHEY and SVGAGI. Between the trimmed V and J ends, which lost 4 bases and 6 bases, there was a span of 12 bases. The CDR3 extends over 14 amino acids. The DNA for the CDR3 is TGTGCCAGCAGTTCCCGTTTGGGAGCCGGGGAGCTGTTTTTT. This translates into CASSSRLGAGELFF.

The chain carries TRBV24-1 and TRBJ2-1; 10 bases map to TRBD1. After removal of 4 bases from V and 8 bases from J, the junction contained 10 bases not matched to a gene. The CDR3 consists of 16 residues. The germline V gene encodes CDR1 KGHDR and CDR2 SFDVKD. CDR3 residues: CATSEIGTGVTDEQFF. CDR3 sequence (DNA): TGTGCCACCAGTGAAATCGGGACAGGGGTTACCGATGAGCAGTTCTTC.

This sequence joins TRBV3-1 (or the pseudogene TRBV3-2) and TRBJ1-2; D may be TRBD1 (6 bases). The germline V and J ends were trimmed by 6 bases and 7 bases, with 15 bases remaining between them. Germline CDR1 and CDR2: LGHDT and YNNKEL (reference sequence). The CDR3 totals 13 residues. The CDR3 region is CASRGAGGLGYTF. The CDR3 DNA is TGTGCCAGCAGGGGGGCAGGCGGGCTTGGCTACACCTTC.

This clone was seen only once. The J gene is TRBJ1-5, the V gene TRBV24-1; D may be TRBD1 (6 bases). The CDR3 loop spans 16 amino acids. Germline V CDR1 and CDR2: KGHDR, SFDVKD. Trimming took off 5 bases at V and 1 base at J, with 14 bases between the two ends. In nucleotides, the CDR3 is TGTGCCACCAGTGGTCAAACAGGGAAAAGCAATCAGCCCCAGCATTTT. Protein sequence: CATSGQTGKSNQPQHF.

V usage is TRBV30 and J usage is TRBJ2-1; TRBD2 is a possible D gene (6 bases). The CDR3 has 15 residues. Germline lookup yields CDR1 GTSNPN and CDR2 SVGIG (reference sequence). With 0 bases removed from V and 4 bases from J, the gap between germline ends came to 13 bases. The CDR3 loop reads CAWSVLGGTYNEQFF. The DNA of the CDR3 is TGTGCCTGGAGTGTACTCGGCGGGACGTACAATGAGCAGTTCTTC.

The chain joins TRBV5-1 to TRBJ2-1; 7 positions match TRBD1. The length of the CDR3 is 14 residues. The J segment lost 5 bases and the V segment lost 4 bases, leaving 6 bases of the junction unmatched. Germline V gives CDR1 SGHRS, CDR2 YFSETQ. Here the CDR3 DNA reads TGCGCCAGCAGCCAAACGACAGGGAACAATGAGCAGTTCTTC. Protein product: CASSQTTGNNEQFF.

The chain employs TRBV9 and TRBJ2-1; D is possibly TRBD2 (5 bases). The length of the CDR3 is 13 residues. CDR1 and CDR2 (germline): SGDLS, YYNGEE. The germline V and J ends were trimmed by 0 bases and 8 bases, with 9 bases remaining between them. The CDR3 loop reads CASSVVDGDEQFF. CDR3 nucleotides: TGTGCCAGCAGCGTAGTCGACGGGGATGAGCAGTTCTTC.

The chain has TRBV5-1 and TRBJ2-3; tentative D call: TRBD2 (6 bases). Trimming shortened V by 5 bases and J by 2 bases, and 24 bases separated the two germline ends. The CDR3 covers 18 residues. CDR1 and CDR2 (germline): SGHRS, YFSETQ. The CDR3 is CASRWQGKAGSITDTQYF. The CDR3 nucleotides are TGCGCCAGCAGATGGCAGGGCAAAGCGGGTTCGATCACAGATACGCAGTATTTT.

J is TRBJ2-2 and V is TRBV5-1; no reliable D call. From germline, CDR1 is SGHRS and CDR2 YFSETQ. The CDR3 extends over 15 amino acids. Trimming took off 1 base at V and 1 base at J, with 8 bases between the two ends. The chain's CDR3 is CASSLPAGNTGELFF. Here the CDR3 DNA reads TGCGCCAGCAGCTTGCCTGCAGGGAACACCGGGGAGCTGTTTTTT.

This chain joins TRBV10-3 and TRBJ1-6, with D possibly being TRBD1 (5 bases). V was clipped by 2 bases and J by 9 bases, with 11 bases between them. This CDR3 is 14 amino acids long. The germline V gene has CDR1 ENHRY and CDR2 SYGVKD. The CDR3 is CAISEPQGSSPLHF. The CDR3 region has the DNA TGTGCCATCAGTGAGCCTCAGGGAAGTTCACCCCTCCACTTT.

This clone has just one count. This chain uses TRBV7-2 with TRBJ1-4; unclear D gene. The V gene lost 2 bases and the J gene lost 0 bases, with 4 bases spanning the gap. The CDR3 totals 14 residues. Germline values: CDR1 SGHTA, CDR2 FQGNSA. For the CDR3, the DNA is TGTGCCAGCAGCTTAACTTCAACTAATGAAAAACTGTTTTTT. Amino acids: CASSLTSTNEKLFF.

V and J are TRBV5-1 and TRBJ2-2, with TRBD1 as a possible D gene (6 bases). The germline V gene has CDR1 SGHRS and CDR2 YFSETQ. Trimming took 4 bases from V and 2 from J, leaving 12 bases between them. The CDR3 loop spans 15 amino acids. The CDR3 protein is CASSRTDLNTGELFF. The DNA for the CDR3 is TGCGCCAGCAGCCGGACAGACCTAAACACCGGGGAGCTGTTTTTT.

In its sample, this clone was seen once. The J gene is TRBJ1-3, the V gene TRBV5-1; D uncertain. The CDR3 is 15 residues long. V dropped 2 bases and J dropped 0 bases, with 9 bases sitting between them. The germline gives CDR1 SGHRS, CDR2 YFSETQ. CDR3 amino acids: CASSLNTVSGNTIYF. The CDR3 nucleotides read TGCGCCAGCAGCTTAAACACAGTCTCTGGAAACACCATATATTTT.

This chain uses TRBV19 with TRBJ2-1; D is perhaps TRBD2 (6 bases). Deletions cut 3 bases from V and 0 bases from J, with 9 bases between. The CDR3 is made up of 15 amino acids. CDR1 is LNHDA and CDR2 is SQIVND in the germline V gene (reference sequence). CDR3 loop: CASSIRRASYNEQFF. Written as DNA, the CDR3 is TGTGCCAGTAGTATCAGGAGGGCCTCCTACAATGAGCAGTTCTTC.

The rearrangement links TRBV5-4 to TRBJ1-6; TRBD1 matches 7 bases. The CDR3 runs 14 residues. V shed 1 base and J 5 bases; nucleotides not matched to a gene: 0. Per germline, CDR1 SGHNT and CDR2 YYREEE (reference sequence). CDR3 bases: TGTGCCAGCAGCTTGACAGGGGATAATTCACCCCTCCACTTT. Amino acids: CASSLTGDNSPLHF. Looking up the rest from reference TRBV5-4 and TRBJ1-6 gives the full variable domain: ETGVTQSPTHLIKTRGQQVTLRCSSQSGHNTVSWYQQALGQGPQFIFQYYREEENGRGNFPPRFSGLQFPNYSSELNVNALELDDSALYLCASSLTGDNSPLHFGNGTRLTVT.

The gene calls are TRBV6-1 and TRBJ1-2; D is ambiguous. V was pared by 2 bases and J by 8 bases, with 15 bases between. Germline loops: CDR1 MNHNS, CDR2 SASEGT. The CDR3 contains 14 residues. CDR3 coding DNA: TGTGCCAGCAGTGAAACTCGAGGGAGAGAAGGCTACACCTTC. This gives the protein CASSETRGREGYTF.

V gene TRBV5-1 combines with J gene TRBJ2-7; 13 bases map to TRBD2. V dropped 4 bases and J dropped 7; count of bases not matched to a gene: 8. The CDR3 runs to 15 residues. Germline V gene lookup returns CDR1 SGHRS and CDR2 YFSETQ. Here the CDR3 reads CASSRGTSGVGEQYF. CDR3 in DNA: TGCGCCAGCAGCCGGGGGACTAGCGGGGTAGGAGAGCAGTACTTC.

J is TRBJ1-4 and V is TRBV7-9; D uncertain. Between the trimmed V and J ends, which lost 1 base and 10 bases, there was a span of 7 bases. CDR1 and CDR2 (germline): SEHNR, FQNEAQ (reference sequence). This CDR3 comprises 12 residues. CDR3 region: CASSLDPGKLFF. The CDR3 bases are TGTGCCAGCAGCTTAGATCCGGGAAAACTGTTTTTT.